These T cell receptor beta chains were read from a single sample in a study of cytomegalovirus exposure and HLA in healthy donors. Libraries were prepared by immunoSEQ multiplex PCR; TCRdb keeps only in-frame clonotypes and omits some of them. Here the sample spans about 220,000 clones, more than 65% being singletons. Sample: PBMCs. The receptors stem from a woman aged 25 to 39 in good health and CMV-seronegative. The CDR3 runs from the conserved cysteine through the conserved F or W. D genes are given only for firm matches. Size is omitted from some rows. Given values are once, few, many or a class for expanded clones.

CDR3 length	J gene	clone size	D gene	V gene	CDR3 DNA	CDR3 protein
14	TRBJ2-6	.	.	TRBV5-4	TGTGCCAGCAGCTATTTAGTCGGGGCCAACGTCCTGACTTTC	CASSYLVGANVLTF
14	TRBJ1-1	once	.	TRBV5-4	TGTGCCAGCACCTTGGTCCACAAGAACACTGAAGCTTTCTTT	CASTLVHKNTEAFF
14	TRBJ2-3	.	TRBD2	TRBV5-1	TGCGCCAGCAGCACCGGGACTAGCGGAGATACGCAGTATTTT	CASSTGTSGDTQYF
15	TRBJ1-1	.	.	TRBV9	TGTGCCAGCAGCGTATCGACAGACTCGGTGATGGAAGCTTTCTTT	CASSVSTDSVMEAFF
15	TRBJ2-2	.	TRBD1	TRBV14	TGTGCCAGCAGCCTAAGACAGGGACGGAGCGGGGAGCTGTTTTTT	CASSLRQGRSGELFF
14	TRBJ2-7	.	.	TRBV6-5	TGTGCCAGCAGTTACTCGCGGTCCTCCTACGAGCAGTACTTC	CASSYSRSSYEQYF
12	TRBJ1-1	.	.	TRBV6-5	TGTGCCAGCAGTCGGGGGGAGACTGAAGCTTTCTTT	CASSRGETEAFF
13	TRBJ2-3	few	.	TRBV7-6	TGTGCCAGCAGCTTAGTAAGCACAGATACGCAGTATTTT	CASSLVSTDTQYF
13	TRBJ2-1	.	.	TRBV7-6	TGTGCCAGCAGCCGGGAGATTCAGGGTGAGCAGTTCTTC	CASSREIQGEQFF
15	TRBJ2-3	.	TRBD2	TRBV27	TGTGCCAGCAGCTACGGGACTAAAAGCACAGATACGCAGTATTTT	CASSYGTKSTDTQYF
14	TRBJ1-2	.	.	TRBV7-9	TGTTCCAGCAGTTTGGAGGCTGCTAACTATGGCTACACCTTC	CSSSLEAANYGYTF
16	TRBJ2-7	.	TRBD2	TRBV5-6	TGTGCCAGCAGGTCTCCCCCTAGCGGGAGGGACTACGAGCAGTACTTC	CASRSPPSGRDYEQYF
13	TRBJ1-5	.	.	TRBV15	TGTGCCACCAGCATGGGACTGAATCAGCCCCAGCATTTT	CATSMGLNQPQHF
14	TRBJ2-1	.	.	TRBV27	TGTGCCACTAAGAGCATGAGCTCCTACAATGAGCAGTTCTTC	CATKSMSSYNEQFF
15	TRBJ1-2	.	.	TRBV6-1	TGTGCCAGCAGTGAAGGAGGATATTCTAACTATGGCTACACCTTC	CASSEGGYSNYGYTF
14	TRBJ2-3	few	.	TRBV5-1	TGCGCCAGCAGCGTACTAGTTTCCACAGATACGCAGTATTTT	CASSVLVSTDTQYF
18	TRBJ1-1	.	.	TRBV5-1	TGCGCCAGCAGCTTGGACCCTCGCGACAGGATCGGGAACACTGAAGCTTTCTTT	CASSLDPRDRIGNTEAFF
19	TRBJ1-5	.	.	TRBV21-1	TGTGCCAGCAGGCGAAAATGGTGTTGCAGGGATGACCACAATCAGCCCCAGCATTTT	CASRRKWCCRDDHNQPQHF
12	TRBJ1-2	once	TRBD1	TRBV19	TGTGCCAACTACAGGGGGCATTGTGGCTACACCTTC	CANYRGHCGYTF
16	TRBJ1-1	.	TRBD1	TRBV29-1	TGCAGCGTCGATAACAGGGGCTTTGATTTAGACACTGAAGCTTTCTTT	CSVDNRGFDLDTEAFF
17	TRBJ2-2	.	TRBD2	TRBV14	TGTGCCAGCGGCCGAGGGACTAGCTCGTGGTCGTCCGGGGAGCTGTTTTTT	CASGRGTSSWSSGELFF
17	TRBJ2-3	few	TRBD2	TRBV7-3	TGTGCCAGCAGCTCGGACGTAGCGGGGGGGCGCAGAGATACGCAGTATTTT	CASSSDVAGGRRDTQYF
16	TRBJ2-7	.	.	TRBV5-1	TGCGCCAGCAGCTTGGACTCGCGAACCGCATGGTACGAGCAGTACTTC	CASSLDSRTAWYEQYF
14	TRBJ2-7	.	TRBD2	TRBV18	TGTGCCAGCTCACCAGCTAGCGGGAGTGACGAGCAGTACTTC	CASSPASGSDEQYF
14	TRBJ2-3	few	.	TRBV9	TGTGCCAGCAGCGTTTCCGGGAGTGGAGATACGCAGTATTTT	CASSVSGSGDTQYF
14	TRBJ2-7	.	TRBD1	TRBV27	TGTGCCAGCAGTCTGGGACAGGGGTCCTACGAGCAGTACTTC	CASSLGQGSYEQYF
13	TRBJ1-2	.	.	TRBV6-6	TGTGCCAGCAGCGGACAGATAAACTATGGCTACACCTTC	CASSGQINYGYTF